This TCR beta chain was recovered during a study of OX40 agonist ivuxolimab in advanced cancers. Some background on the complete study: Ivuxolimab was an agonistic, fully human IgG2 monoclonal antibody directed against OX40 (CD134), a costimulatory receptor. Patients were allowed to have had prior anti-PD-1, anti-PD-L1 or anti-CTLA-4 therapy, and approximately 39% of the dose-escalation patients had been treated with checkpoint inhibitors. In the dose-escalation cohort, around four fifths of patients were male, and the mean age was approximately 55 years, with a range of roughly 20 to 80. Intravenous ivuxolimab was administered to patients every 2 weeks at six dose levels: 0.01, 0.1, 0.3, 1.5, 3 and 10 mg/kg. Peripheral TCRbeta sequencing was intended to test whether TCR sequence diversity was altered and clonal T-cell expansion was caused by ivuxolimab. The paper reports the monotherapy dose-escalation portion (N ≈ 50 patients) of the phase I ivuxolimab trial. Among the roughly 50 dose-escalation patients, some 19 had hepatocellular carcinoma, roughly 15 melanoma, 9 renal cell carcinoma and 9 head and neck cancer. Partial responses were achieved by three dose-escalation patients, of whom one had hepatocellular carcinoma and two had cutaneous melanoma. The study at large found these results: At doses from 0.1 to 3.0 mg/kg, clonal expansion was seen in both CD4+ and CD8+ blood T cells between baseline and week 6. After ivuxolimab, expanded clones were on average more numerous among CD8+ T cells than among CD4+ T cells. Partial responders in the 0.1-3.0 mg/kg groups had among the lowest normalized peripheral clonal expansion, especially among CD8+ T cells. Which antigens the clonally expanded peripheral T cells were specific for was not determined. Low levels of normalized T-cell clonal expansion were also seen in some nonresponding patients.

CDR1 and CDR2, per the germline V gene, are MDHEN and SYDVKM. The CDR3 spans 11 residues, from the cysteine through the phenylalanine. Kept here is only the CDR3 DNA, which spans 33 bases and is read in frame from base 1. The junction carries 13 bases between V and J, which are trimmed by 9 bases and 8 bases respectively. The trial excluded patients who had a history of autoimmune disease or were on systemic immunosuppression. Peripheral blood for TCR sequencing was collected from all dose cohorts at baseline, on cycle 4 day 1, and on cycle 7 day 1. The samples were taken from a phase I, first-in-human, multicenter, open-label dose-escalation trial of ivuxolimab. Adults with locally advanced or metastatic melanoma, renal cell carcinoma, hepatocellular carcinoma or head and neck squamous cell carcinoma were enrolled in the trial. Before TCR sequencing, CD4+ and CD8+ T cells were separately sorted from peripheral blood.

Genomic DNA was isolated from the sorted cells so that the TCRbeta CDR3 region could be sequenced. TCRbeta CDR3 regions were sequenced using the immunoSEQ Assay. The table was pulled from immuneACCESS by TCRdb, which kept in-frame rearrangements only. Such tables lose some clones; where checked, under half of the loss comes from unresolved V genes, and the rest has no known cause. This sample holds about 75,000 clones; about 88% were observed only once. Jointly, the top ten make up approximately 8% of the sample. In its sample, this clone was seen once. The clone's antigen remains unknown. Qualities for individual bases were not recorded, and no much larger clone is one base off.

The receptor was isolated from an adult with an advanced solid tumor such as melanoma, head and neck, liver or kidney cancer. The V and J segments used are TRBV28 and TRBJ1-2; the D gene is unclear. Sequenced here: CD4+ or CD8+ T cells sorted from blood, sampled in a trial of the OX40 agonist ivuxolimab. Read as DNA, the sequence is TGTGCCAGTACCCACCCTAGGGGCTACACCTTC. The resulting protein is CASTHPRGYTF.